The next 20 T cell receptor beta chains were all read from a single sample in a study of blood T cell repertoires in COVID-19. The assay was immunoSEQ multiplex PCR, and TCRdb's table has in-frame clones only and misses some. The sample records fewer than 150,000 clones, about 77% being singletons. The specimen was peripheral blood. These receptors were obtained from a man at least 80 years old with acute or convalescent COVID-19.

The rearrangement uses TRBV15 and TRBJ1-2; 7 bases map to TRBD1. The CDR3 runs 15 residues. Germline CDR1 LNHNV, CDR2 YYDKDF (reference sequence). V trimming: 3 bases; J trimming: 5 bases; junction bases outside the gene matches: 9. The CDR3 coding sequence is TGTGCCACCAGCAGTAACAGGGGCTTAGGGTATGGCTACACCTTC. It specifies CATSSNRGLGYGYTF. The full variable domain, rest sourced from reference TRBV15 and TRBJ1-2, is DAMVIQNPRYQVTQFGKPVTLSCSQTLNHNVMYWYQQKSSQAPKLLFHYYDKDFNNEADTPDNFQSRRPNTSFCFLDIRSPGLGDTAMYLCATSSNRGLGYGYTFGSGTRLTVV.

This clone was counted once. The rearrangement links TRBV19 to TRBJ1-1; no clear D gene. There are 14 residues in the CDR3. Germline-derived CDR1 and CDR2 are LNHDA and SQIVND (reference sequence). V gave up 7 bases and J gave up 1 base, with 13 bases separating them. CDR3 nucleotides: TGTGCCAGTACCTCCCAGTCCGAGAACACTGAAGCTTTCTTT. Translating it yields CASTSQSENTEAFF.

The rearrangement links TRBV2 to TRBJ1-2, with a weak D call TRBD1 (5 bases). The V gene lost 5 bases and the J gene lost 7 bases, with 11 bases spanning the gap. CDR3 length: 12 residues. The germline gives CDR1 SNHLY, CDR2 FYNNEI. This CDR3 reads CASSFDSTGYTF. As DNA, the CDR3 is TGTGCCAGCAGTTTCGACAGCACTGGCTACACCTTC.

This chain uses TRBV9 with TRBJ1-1; D ambiguous. Trimming removed 0 bases from V and 5 bases from J, with 14 bases in between. The CDR3 runs to 15 residues. Germline CDR1 reads SGDLS; CDR2 reads YYNGEE. CDR3 loop: CASSVEDRGWTEAFF. The DNA for the CDR3 is TGTGCCAGCAGCGTAGAGGATCGGGGTTGGACTGAAGCTTTCTTT.

V gene TRBV6-5 combines with J gene TRBJ2-7; possibly TRBD1 for D (5 bases). CDR1 MNHEY and CDR2 SVGAGI come from the germline V gene. This CDR3 has 14 amino acids. V lost 3 bases, J lost 8 bases, and 17 bases lay in between. The CDR3, as DNA: TGTGCCAGCAGTTATGACCCCCAGGGTTTCCAGCAGTACTTC. Protein product: CASSYDPQGFQQYF.

J is TRBJ1-5 and V is TRBV12-3 or TRBV12-4; no reliable D call. V was pared by 6 bases and J by 5 bases, with 11 bases between. This CDR3 region has 13 residues. The CDR3 loop reads CASSALPHQPQHF. The CDR3 DNA is TGTGCCAGCAGCGCACTCCCCCATCAGCCCCAGCATTTT.

This clone was seen a single time. This sequence joins TRBV6-2 or TRBV6-3 and TRBJ2-7; TRBD2 agrees at 9 bases. V lost 6 bases and J lost 5; bases outside the gene matches: 8. The CDR3 is made up of 14 amino acids. Looked up from germline, CDR1 is MNHEY and CDR2 is SVGEGT. CDR3 in amino acids: CASSAAGGPNEQYF. The CDR3 bases are TGTGCCAGCAGCGCCGCGGGGGGGCCTAACGAGCAGTACTTC.

This chain uses TRBV7-2 with TRBJ2-1; 7 bases align to TRBD1. Germline CDR1 is SGHTA and CDR2 is FQGNSA. V was clipped by 5 bases and J by 4 bases; unmatched bases: 8. The CDR3 consists of 15 residues. CDR3: CASSPIGTDYNEQFF. CDR3 coding DNA: TGTGCCAGCAGCCCGATAGGGACAGATTACAATGAGCAGTTCTTC.

The V gene is TRBV10-1, the J gene TRBJ1-2, with 7 bases that match TRBD1. The CDR3 sequence is 15 residues long. With V trimmed by 6 bases and J by 4 bases, 11 bases remained unmatched. Germline CDR1 WNHNN, CDR2 SYGVQD (reference sequence). The CDR3 DNA reads TGCGCCAGCAGCGCAACCCAATCAGGGGGCTATGGCTACACCTTC. This codes for CASSATQSGGYGYTF.

The sample holds one count of this clone. The chain carries TRBV5-4 and TRBJ2-1, with D perhaps TRBD1 (5 bases). This CDR3 has 17 residues. The ends were cut back, 4 bases at V and 4 bases at J, with 21 bases in the middle. The germline V gene has CDR1 SGHNT and CDR2 YYREEE (reference sequence). The CDR3 loop is CASSIRQEFRGYNEQFF. DNA of the CDR3: TGTGCCAGCAGCATCCGGCAGGAGTTTAGGGGATACAATGAGCAGTTCTTC.

V usage is TRBV4-3 and J usage is TRBJ2-7; 7 bases align to TRBD1. The germline CDR1 and CDR2 sequences are LGHNA and YSLEER. The ends lost 4 bases at V and 3 bases at J; junction bases unmatched: 12. This CDR3 contains 16 residues. The CDR3 is CASSRRYLGQVYEQYF. The CDR3 bases are TGCGCCAGCAGCCGCCGATACCTCGGACAGGTCTACGAGCAGTACTTC.

This chain links TRBV2 with TRBJ1-2, with TRBD1 identical over 8 bases. CDR1 and CDR2 from the germline V gene are SNHLY and FYNNEI. Unmatched junction bases numbered 5, after V lost 5 bases and J lost 3 bases. The CDR3 has 14 residues. The CDR3 DNA follows: TGTGCCAGCAGTACAGGGGGGGTTTACTATGGCTACACCTTC. Translated, it gives CASSTGGVYYGYTF. The variable domain in full, with the rest retrieved from reference TRBV2 and TRBJ1-2, is EPEVTQTPSHQVTQMGQEVILRCVPISNHLYFYWYRQILGQKVEFLVSFYNNEISEKSEIFDDQFSVERPDGSNFTLKIRSTKLEDSAMYFCASSTGGVYYGYTFGSGTRLTVV.

This clone was seen many times. The chain uses TRBV29-1 and TRBJ2-5; 7 bases map to TRBD1. CDR1 and CDR2 (germline): SQVTM, ANQGSEA. After removal of 7 bases from V and 6 bases from J, the junction contained 8 bases not matched to a gene. CDR3 length: 12 amino acids. This CDR3 reads CSGATGTKTQYF. Written as DNA, the CDR3 is TGCAGCGGCGCGACAGGGACGAAGACCCAGTACTTC.

This clone showed up just once. This sequence joins TRBV30 and TRBJ2-5; TRBD1 matches 7 bases. The germline V gene has CDR1 GTSNPN and CDR2 SVGIG (reference sequence). This CDR3 has 15 amino acids. V was clipped by 2 bases and J by 4 bases; unmatched bases: 10. The CDR3 DNA reads TGTGCCTGGAGTCCTTCCAGGGGGAGAGGAGAGACCCAGTACTTC. It is translated as CAWSPSRGRGETQYF.

The V call is TRBV28, the J call TRBJ1-2, with TRBD1 matching 7 bases. Germline V CDR1 and CDR2: MDHEN, SYDVKM. The CDR3 has 16 amino acids. Germline trimming cut 5 bases from V and 4 bases from J; bases unmatched to any gene: 13. The CDR3 nucleotides are TGTGCCAGCAGTGGACAGGAGGGGGGTTTTGGCTATGGCTACACCTTC. Its protein is CASSGQEGGFGYGYTF.

This chain uses TRBV6-5 with TRBJ2-1, with 14 bases fitting TRBD2. This CDR3 comprises 15 residues. Germline V lookup: CDR1 MNHEY, CDR2 SVGAGI. The V segment lost 6 bases and the J segment 9 bases; nucleotides outside the gene matches: 7. CDR3 protein: CASSSLGTSGGEQFF. For the CDR3, the DNA is TGTGCCAGCAGCTCCCTTGGGACTAGCGGGGGTGAGCAGTTCTTC.

This clone was detected only a few times. The chain employs TRBV19 and TRBJ2-3; D may be TRBD2 (7 bases). V lost 8 bases and J lost 2, with 14 bases in between. CDR1 and CDR2 (germline): LNHDA, SQIVND (reference sequence). The CDR3 totals 14 residues. CDR3 protein: CASQGRGYTDTQYF. The CDR3, as DNA: TGTGCCAGTCAAGGGAGGGGGTACACAGATACGCAGTATTTT.

The chain links TRBV6-2 or TRBV6-3 to TRBJ1-3, with D possibly being TRBD1 (5 bases). The germline gives CDR1 MNHEY, CDR2 SVGEGT. Trimming left V 2 bases short and J 0 bases short, with 20 bases between. This CDR3 region has 19 residues. Here the CDR3 reads CASSYNRDSHLSSGNTIYF. The CDR3 nucleotides read TGTGCCAGCAGTTACAACCGGGACTCGCACTTGAGCTCTGGAAACACCATATATTTT.

The V and J genes are TRBV5-1 and TRBJ2-7; 8 nucleotides agree with TRBD1. The CDR3 runs 15 residues. J lost 7 bases, V lost 1 base, and 10 bases had no gene match. From germline, CDR1 is SGHRS and CDR2 YFSETQ. This chain's CDR3 is CASSLSGQGAREQYF. CDR3 coding DNA: TGCGCCAGCAGCTTGAGTGGTCAGGGGGCTCGTGAGCAGTACTTC.

This clone was seen only a few times. The chain links TRBV9 to TRBJ1-6; possible D gene TRBD1, 6 bases. V dropped 5 bases and J dropped 8 bases, with 8 bases sitting between them. CDR3 length equals 12 residues. Germline-derived CDR1 and CDR2 are SGDLS and YYNGEE. CDR3 residues: CASSEGDSPLHF. CDR3 coding DNA: TGTGCCAGCAGTGAGGGGGATTCACCCCTCCACTTT.